What follows are 21 T cell receptor beta chains derived from one specimen sequenced in a study of shared clonotypes between healthy human individuals. The protocol was immunoSEQ multiplex PCR, while the TCRdb copy is restricted to in-frame clones and leaves out a portion. The data hold roughly 1,000,000 clones, with approximately 78% observed a single time. Sequenced material: memory CD4+ T cells from PBMCs. Subset described: CD45RA-negative fraction. The receptors here all came from a man aged 18 to 29 in good health. Some clones in this sample may be carry-over from other donors' samples.

The chain recombines TRBV6-6 with TRBJ1-5; 10 bases align to TRBD1. CDR1 and CDR2 (germline): MNHNY, SVGAGI (reference sequence). The J segment lost 1 base and the V segment lost 4 bases, leaving 1 base of the junction unmatched. This CDR3 region has 15 residues. Here the CDR3 DNA reads TGTGCCAGCAGTTCGGACAGGGGGAGCAATCAGCCCCAGCATTTT. It translates to CASSSDRGSNQPQHF.

This clone has a single count. This chain links TRBV15 with TRBJ1-3; D is perhaps TRBD1 (5 bases). This CDR3 spans 13 amino acids. V lost 3 bases, J lost 4 bases, and 7 bases lay in between. Per germline, CDR1 LNHNV and CDR2 YYDKDF (reference sequence). This CDR3 reads CATSRNRGNTIYF. The CDR3 DNA sequence: TGTGCCACCAGCAGGAACAGGGGAAACACCATATATTTT.

This chain joins TRBV5-1 and TRBJ2-1; D not resolved. Trimming took 0 bases from V and 4 from J, leaving 8 bases between them. CDR1 and CDR2 from the germline V gene are SGHRS and YFSETQ. The CDR3 length is 14 residues. This CDR3 reads CASSLDTAYNEQFF. DNA of the CDR3: TGCGCCAGCAGCTTGGATACTGCATACAATGAGCAGTTCTTC.

The chain has TRBV28 and TRBJ2-6; a possible D gene is TRBD1 (6 bases). The V end lost 7 bases, the J end lost 1 base, and 11 bases lay between the germline ends. This CDR3 contains 15 residues. The germline gives CDR1 MDHEN, CDR2 SYDVKM. The CDR3 sequence is CASNVGGSGANVLTF. The CDR3 coding sequence is TGTGCCAGCAACGTAGGGGGTTCTGGGGCCAACGTCCTGACTTTC.

The V call is TRBV27, the J call TRBJ2-3, with D possibly called TRBD1 or TRBD2 (5 bases each). Trimming stripped 8 bases from V and 5 bases from J, with 26 bases between. The CDR3 runs 17 residues. The germline V gene encodes CDR1 MNHEY and CDR2 SMNVEV (reference sequence). The CDR3 DNA sequence: TGTGCCAGCTCATTGGGGCGGAGCGGCACTCCCATAGATACGCAGTATTTT. Its protein product is CASSLGRSGTPIDTQYF.

This chain uses TRBV14 with TRBJ1-1, with D possibly matching TRBD1 (5 bases). Germline CDR1 SGHDN, CDR2 FVKESK. V was clipped by 7 bases and J by 1 base, with 10 bases between them. There are 13 residues in the CDR3. The CDR3 DNA reads as TGTGCCAGCACCCGGGGGAGGAACACTGAAGCTTTCTTT. Residues: CASTRGRNTEAFF.

This CDR3 is CASSPGQGARRYF. CDR3 DNA sequence: TGTGCCAGCAGCCCGGGACAGGGGGCTAGGCGGTACTTC. V and J are TRBV7-2 and TRBJ2-7; 12 bases match TRBD1. The CDR3 consists of 13 residues. With V trimmed by 5 bases and J by 12 bases, 8 bases remained unmatched. Per the germline V gene, CDR1 is SGHTA and CDR2 is FQGNSA.

The chain has TRBV7-2 and TRBJ2-4; D is possibly TRBD1 or TRBD2 (5 bases each). The V end lost 1 base, the J end lost 7 bases, and 11 bases lay between the germline ends. The CDR3 covers 14 residues. Germline CDR1 is SGHTA and CDR2 is FQGNSA. The CDR3 protein is CASSLGRGGNIQYF. The CDR3, as DNA: TGTGCCAGCAGCTTAGGAAGGGGCGGGAACATTCAGTACTTC.

The chain has TRBV9 and TRBJ1-3; D is undetermined. This CDR3 has 15 residues. Germline CDR1 and CDR2: SGDLS and YYNGEE. The ends were cut back, 3 bases at V and 0 bases at J, with 10 bases in the middle. The chain's CDR3 is CASSAYSDSGNTIYF. In DNA form, the CDR3 reads TGTGCCAGCAGCGCGTACAGTGACTCTGGAAACACCATATATTTT. The whole variable domain, filled in from reference TRBV9 and TRBJ1-3, reads DSGVTQTPKHLITATGQRVTLRCSPRSGDLSVYWYQQSLDQGLQFLIQYYNGEERAKGNILERFSAQQFPDLHSELNLSSLELGDSALYFCASSAYSDSGNTIYFGEGSWLTVV.

V usage is TRBV2 and J usage is TRBJ2-5; 7 positions match TRBD2. The CDR3 runs to 15 residues. With 7 bases clipped from V and 7 bases from J, the junction kept 15 bases outside the gene matches. Germline V CDR1 and CDR2: SNHLY, FYNNEI. The CDR3 DNA is TGTGCCAGCAAATACGGGTCCGGGAGGATCGCGACCCAGTACTTC. This gives the protein CASKYGSGRIATQYF.

In its sample, this clone was seen many times. The V call is TRBV2, the J call TRBJ2-1; no definite D call. V shed 3 bases and J shed 2 bases, with 11 bases lying between them. Per the germline V gene, CDR1 is SNHLY and CDR2 is FYNNEI. The CDR3 covers 15 residues. Written as DNA, the CDR3 is TGTGCCAGCAGTGAGGGTGGCTGGGCCTACAATGAGCAGTTCTTC. It codes for CASSEGGWAYNEQFF.

This clone was seen a few times. The rearrangement links TRBV28 to TRBJ2-3; 10 bases match TRBD1. This CDR3 region has 15 residues. Germline CDR1 MDHEN, CDR2 SYDVKM. J gave up 1 base and V 3 bases, and 1 base lay outside the gene matches. Here the CDR3 reads CASSFGTGGTDTQYF. CDR3 sequence (DNA): TGTGCCAGCAGTTTCGGGACAGGGGGCACAGATACGCAGTATTTT.

This chain joins TRBV28 and TRBJ2-6; 9 bases match TRBD1. Germline V lookup: CDR1 MDHEN, CDR2 SYDVKM. J gave up 2 bases and V 4 bases, and 15 bases lay outside the gene matches. This CDR3 has 20 amino acids. The CDR3 region is CASSSRGTGRSSTGANVLTF. The CDR3, as DNA: TGTGCCAGCAGTTCTAGGGGGACAGGGAGGAGCTCTACTGGGGCCAACGTCCTGACTTTC.

The chain uses TRBV11-3 and TRBJ2-5; 7 bases are a match to TRBD1. The CDR3 runs 12 residues. Trimming took 9 bases from V and 1 from J; bases not matched to a gene: 2. In germline, CDR1 is SGHNT, CDR2 YENEEA. CDR3 DNA sequence: TGTGCCAGAGGGGGCGGCCAAGAGACCCAGTACTTC. This sequence encodes CARGGGQETQYF.

Details on this clone: Other DNA sequences in this specimen translate into the identical CDR3. J is TRBJ2-5 and V is TRBV7-2; D possibly corresponds to TRBD1 (5 bases). CDR1 and CDR2 from the germline V gene are SGHTA and FQGNSA. The CDR3 is 13 amino acids. Trimming shortened V by 2 bases and J by 4 bases, and 8 bases separated the two germline ends. CDR3 in DNA: TGTGCCAGCAGCTTAAGGGGAAGAGAGACCCAGTACTTC. Its translation is CASSLRGRETQYF.

About this clone: The germline gene is not matched at one end of the junction; a read error may be the cause. The chain recombines TRBV11-3 with TRBJ2-1, with D maybe TRBD1 (6 bases). The CDR3 has 13 amino acids. CDR1 and CDR2 (germline): SGHNT, YENEEA. The CDR3 here is CASSLEPLQGMVF. DNA for the CDR3: TGTGCCAGCAGCTTAGAGCCCTTACAGGGAATGGTCTTC. The whole variable domain, filled in from reference TRBV11-3 and TRBJ2-1, reads EAGVVQSPRYKIIEKKQPVAFWCNPISGHNTLYWYLQNLGQGPELLIRYENEEAVDDSQLPKDRFSAERLKGVDSTLKIQPAELGDSAVYLCASSLEPLQGMVFGPGTRLTVL.

This clone occurred a few times. Here the CDR3 reads CASSLAAGGGAEQYF. CDR3 sequence (DNA): TGCGCCAGCAGCTTGGCAGCGGGAGGAGGCGCCGAGCAGTACTTC. This chain connects TRBV5-1 to TRBJ2-7; 9 bases are a match to TRBD2. This CDR3 is built from 15 residues. Trimming took 0 bases from V and 6 from J; bases not matched to a gene: 7. Germline V CDR1 and CDR2: SGHRS, YFSETQ.

The chain has TRBV7-9 and TRBJ2-2; 7 bases align to TRBD1. Losses at the gene ends were 5 bases for V and 7 bases for J; bases not matched to a gene: 7. Germline CDR1 SEHNR, CDR2 FQNEAQ (reference sequence). CDR3 size: 14 residues. This CDR3 is CASSRDSTNGELFF. In nucleotides, the CDR3 is TGTGCCAGCAGCCGGGACAGTACTAACGGGGAGCTGTTTTTT.

The CDR3 DNA is TGCGCCAGCAGTGAGTCTCGGGGAGGGGGGAACACTGAAGCTTTCTTT. Encoded protein: CASSESRGGGNTEAFF. The chain combines TRBV10-2 with TRBJ1-1; a weak D match, TRBD1 (6 bases). The CDR3 length is 16 residues. The V gene lost 0 bases and the J gene lost 1 base, with 12 bases spanning the gap. Germline CDR1 is WSHSY and CDR2 is SAAADI.

J is TRBJ1-3 and V is TRBV4-1; 7 nucleotides match TRBD1. This CDR3 region has 18 residues. J was trimmed by 4 bases and V by 0 bases; bases with no gene match: 12. CDR1 and CDR2 (germline): MGHRA, YSYEKL. CDR3 in DNA: TGCGCCAGCAGCCAAGATCCCATAGACAGGGCAGGAGGAAACACCATATATTTT. It encodes CASSQDPIDRAGGNTIYF.

V usage is TRBV29-1 and J usage is TRBJ1-2; D unclear. Trimming left V 0 bases short and J 4 bases short, with 15 bases between. The V gene's germline CDR1 is SQVTM and CDR2 ANQGSEA. CDR3 length: 15 residues. This chain's CDR3 is CSVEDRRGSIYGYTF. CDR3 nucleotide sequence: TGCAGCGTTGAAGATCGACGGGGATCGATCTATGGCTACACCTTC.